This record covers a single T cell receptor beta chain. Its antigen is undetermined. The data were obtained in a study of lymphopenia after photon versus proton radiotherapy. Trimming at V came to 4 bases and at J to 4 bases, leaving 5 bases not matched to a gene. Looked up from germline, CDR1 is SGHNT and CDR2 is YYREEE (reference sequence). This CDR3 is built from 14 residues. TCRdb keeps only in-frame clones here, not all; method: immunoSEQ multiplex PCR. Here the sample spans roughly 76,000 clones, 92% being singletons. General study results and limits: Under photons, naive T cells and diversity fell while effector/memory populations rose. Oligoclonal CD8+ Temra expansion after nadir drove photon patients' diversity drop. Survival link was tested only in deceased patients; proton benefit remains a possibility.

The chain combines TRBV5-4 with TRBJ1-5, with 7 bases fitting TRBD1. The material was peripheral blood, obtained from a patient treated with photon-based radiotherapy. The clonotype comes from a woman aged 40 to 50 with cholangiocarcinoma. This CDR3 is CASSSQGVNQPQHF. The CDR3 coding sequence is TGTGCCAGCAGCAGCCAGGGGGTAAATCAGCCCCAGCATTTT.